The 8 T cell receptor beta chains in this list originate from one sample, sequenced in a study of blood T cell repertoires in COVID-19. Profiled with immunoSEQ multiplex PCR; TCRdb holds only in-frame clones, not every one. The sample lists approximately 450,000 clones; approximately 90% were seen once. Sequencing was performed on peripheral blood. The origin of the receptors is a woman in her 30s with acute or convalescent COVID-19.

The chain is built from TRBV27 and TRBJ2-4; 8 nucleotides align to TRBD2. Per germline, CDR1 MNHEY and CDR2 SMNVEV (reference sequence). This CDR3 is built from 17 residues. The trim removed 8 bases at V and 0 bases at J, leaving 12 bases unmatched. This CDR3 reads CASFSGDHRLAKNIQYF. Here the CDR3 DNA reads TGTGCCAGCTTTAGCGGGGATCATAGATTAGCCAAAAACATTCAGTACTTC.

V and J are TRBV5-6 and TRBJ1-1, with D tentatively TRBD1 (5 bases). V gave up 0 bases and J gave up 4 bases, with 13 bases separating them. Germline V gene data show CDR1 as SGHDT and CDR2 as YYEEEE. CDR3 length: 15 amino acids. The CDR3 region has the DNA TGTGCCAGCAGCTTGGGCGGGACCTTGGGCACTGAAGCTTTCTTT. This translates into CASSLGGTLGTEAFF.

This chain links TRBV9 with TRBJ1-2; D gene unclear. The CDR3 is 15 amino acids. V was trimmed by 2 bases and J by 1 base, leaving 12 bases between them. The germline V gene has CDR1 SGDLS and CDR2 YYNGEE. CDR3: CASSVGEFGNYGYTF. Here the CDR3 DNA reads TGTGCCAGCAGCGTGGGAGAGTTTGGTAACTATGGCTACACCTTC. The variable domain in full, completed from reference TRBV9 and TRBJ1-2, reads DSGVTQTPKHLITATGQRVTLRCSPRSGDLSVYWYQQSLDQGLQFLIQYYNGEERAKGNILERFSAQQFPDLHSELNLSSLELGDSALYFCASSVGEFGNYGYTFGSGTRLTVV.

The chain combines TRBV7-8 with TRBJ1-5; 7 nucleotides match TRBD1. Trimming cost V 6 bases and J 3 bases; bases outside gene matches: 8. Germline values: CDR1 SGHVS, CDR2 FQNEAQ. The CDR3 is made up of 15 amino acids. The CDR3 loop is CASSYGQDFNQPQHF. For the CDR3, the DNA is TGTGCCAGCAGTTATGGACAGGACTTCAATCAGCCCCAGCATTTT.

This rearrangement joins TRBV7-3 to TRBJ2-3, with 9 bases fitting TRBD2. Trimming at V came to 1 base and at J to 2 bases, leaving 4 bases not matched to a gene. CDR1 SGHTA and CDR2 FQGTGA come from the germline V gene. This CDR3 region has 16 residues. For the CDR3, the DNA is TGTGCCAGCAGCTTAAGGGGGACTAGCTTCACAGATACGCAGTATTTT. This gives the protein CASSLRGTSFTDTQYF.

This chain connects TRBV11-3 to TRBJ2-5; D might be TRBD2 (6 bases). Trimming stripped 4 bases from V and 9 bases from J, with 15 bases between. This CDR3 spans 13 amino acids. CDR1 and CDR2 from the germline V gene are SGHNT and YENEEA. DNA of the CDR3: TGTGCCAGCAGCTCTACTAGCCAATCTCCCCAGTACTTC. As protein: CASSSTSQSPQYF.

The chain couples TRBV11-2 to TRBJ1-6; a weak D match, TRBD1 (5 bases). V was pared by 3 bases and J by 8 bases, with 14 bases between. This CDR3 is 15 amino acids long. Germline-derived CDR1 and CDR2 are SGHAT and FQNNGV. CDR3 sequence (DNA): TGTGCCAGCAGCTTCACCGGGACTGAGGATTCACCCCTCCACTTT. Translating gives CASSFTGTEDSPLHF.

The chain couples TRBV4-2 to TRBJ1-3; D uncertain. This CDR3 has 16 amino acids. Germline CDR1 LGHNA, CDR2 YNFKEQ. Trimming shortened V by 1 base and J by 1 base, and 11 bases separated the two germline ends. The CDR3, as DNA: TGTGCCAGCAGCCAAGCCTCAGTGGTGTCTGGAAACACCATATATTTT. It is translated as CASSQASVVSGNTIYF.